This note documents a single T cell receptor beta chain sequence. This clonotype showed up just once. The target of this receptor is not known. It has no much larger one-base neighbor in the sample; base qualities were not kept. Just one read gives weak support. These data come from a study of Graves' ophthalmopathy and Graves' hyperthyroidism (dated by TCRdb to 2017 to 2018). Regarding the research as a whole: A patient counted as having stable hyperthyroidism if there was no progression to ophthalmopathy within 18 months of follow-up. The study used TCR beta repertoire signatures to distinguish Graves' ophthalmopathy from Graves' hyperthyroidism and to predict progression to ophthalmopathy. In total, approximately 130 blood samples were TCR-sequenced: approximately 40 ophthalmopathy, 80 or so hyperthyroidism and around 17 hyperthyroidism-to-ophthalmopathy patients. To explore V-J signatures distinguishing ophthalmopathy from hyperthyroidism, a discovery set of about 99 patients (roughly 45 ophthalmopathy, some 57 stable hyperthyroidism) was enrolled. For independent validation, a separate cohort was made up of roughly 19 hyperthyroidism patients plus 17 patients who later progressed from hyperthyroidism to ophthalmopathy. In over 5 hyperthyroidism patients, the T-cell repertoire of thyroid tissue was compared with the T-cell repertoire of blood. Following sampling, methimazole starting at 30 mg daily was administered to hyperthyroidism patients, and high-dose intravenous methylprednisolone was administered to ophthalmopathy patients.

For repertoire sequencing, TCR beta CDR3 regions were amplified from RNA transcripts. The first round was an RT-PCR using HTBI primers with the Qiagen OneStep RT-PCR kit, and this first round was followed by a second-round multiplex PCR, then size selection and purification. Sequencing of the libraries was carried out on an Illumina HiSeq2000 in paired-end mode with 100 bp reads. As for the original processing: SOAPnuke was used to process the reads, removing any read that contained adapters or uncalled bases, had a mean Phred below 15, or lacked an exact match to the constant primer or identifier. COPE v1.2.5 was used to merge the high-quality paired reads. Each unique nucleotide sequence was defined as a clonotype, and clonotypes were aligned to IMGT TRB V, D and J references with MiTCR v1.1. The analysis was limited to V-J combinations with a frequency above 0.0001, which together covered more than 98% of repertoires. A TCR clonal expansion and chaos score per V-J combination was defined as the ratio of F50 clonal expansion to chaos observed in the TCRdist matrix. Welch's t-statistics and random forest were used to reduce the features to 10 to 15 V-J combinations, which were then used as input to a naive Bayes classifier. Thyroid-blood repertoire similarity was quantified with the Morisita-Horn index. TCRdb reran the public reads through fastp at Q25 and MiXCR, keeping productive beta chains. All rows with the same CDR3 protein become a single entry with the most common DNA and genes. It is TCRdb's table, rather than the study itself, that gives the V and J calls and clone size. Recorded for this sample are approximately 540,000 distinct CDR3 sequences; roughly 40% of them occurred a single time. Clones ranked in the top ten supply about 4.2% of the sample.

The hyperthyroidism patients were 18 to 65 years old and newly diagnosed, with a disease duration of less than 2 months. Patients with other autoimmune diseases, uncontrolled infections, pregnancy or lactation were excluded. Clinical symptoms, serum thyroxine, TRAb, thyroid ultrasound and orbital computed tomography were used for diagnosis. Trizol reagent was used to extract the total RNA, and its quality was then checked on an Agilent 2100 Bioanalyzer. The CDR3 sequence holds 14 residues, the cysteine and phenylalanine included. The CDR3 DNA has 42 bases and is translated from base 1. V is shortened by 5 bases, J by 11 bases, and the region joining them spans 22 bases. The germline V gene sets CDR1 to SGHRS and CDR2 to YFSETQ. Points the paper makes about the study in general: Most expanded thyroid clonotypes with frequency above 0.001 were also detected in blood, suggesting blood repertoires may reflect the thyroid immune response. No statistical method was used to predetermine the sample size, and group allocation was not hidden from the investigators. Ophthalmopathy was separated from stable hyperthyroidism by the 13-signature model with roughly 87% sensitivity and 81.08% specificity in cross-validation and with 80%/75% in the test set. In validation, the model predicted ophthalmopathy progression with over 60% sensitivity and around 72% specificity; eleven to twelve predicted patients were CT-confirmed with GO in a median of approximately 6.2 months.

This TCR was sampled from an adult man with Graves' hyperthyroidism. The chain was built from TRBV5-1 and TRBJ1-2; the D gene is possibly TRBD1, with 6 bases matching. The sample taken for sequencing was peripheral blood or thyroid tissue (not recorded which). The DNA sequence follows: TGCGCCAGCAGTATGGACAGTGCCTCCCTTATTTACACCTTC. It encodes CASSMDSASLIYTF.